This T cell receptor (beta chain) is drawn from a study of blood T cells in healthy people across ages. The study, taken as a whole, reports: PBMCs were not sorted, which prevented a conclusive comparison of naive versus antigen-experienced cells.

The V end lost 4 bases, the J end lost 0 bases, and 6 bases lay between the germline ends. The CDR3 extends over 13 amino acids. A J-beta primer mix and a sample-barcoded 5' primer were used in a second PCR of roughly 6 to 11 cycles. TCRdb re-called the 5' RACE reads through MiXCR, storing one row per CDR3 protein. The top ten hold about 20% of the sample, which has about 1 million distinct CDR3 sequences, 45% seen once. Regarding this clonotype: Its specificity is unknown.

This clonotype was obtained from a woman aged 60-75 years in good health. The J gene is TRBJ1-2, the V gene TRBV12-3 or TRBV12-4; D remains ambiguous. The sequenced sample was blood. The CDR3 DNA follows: TGTGCCAGCAGTTACAGAACTAACTATGGCTACACCTTC. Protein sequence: CASSYRTNYGYTF.